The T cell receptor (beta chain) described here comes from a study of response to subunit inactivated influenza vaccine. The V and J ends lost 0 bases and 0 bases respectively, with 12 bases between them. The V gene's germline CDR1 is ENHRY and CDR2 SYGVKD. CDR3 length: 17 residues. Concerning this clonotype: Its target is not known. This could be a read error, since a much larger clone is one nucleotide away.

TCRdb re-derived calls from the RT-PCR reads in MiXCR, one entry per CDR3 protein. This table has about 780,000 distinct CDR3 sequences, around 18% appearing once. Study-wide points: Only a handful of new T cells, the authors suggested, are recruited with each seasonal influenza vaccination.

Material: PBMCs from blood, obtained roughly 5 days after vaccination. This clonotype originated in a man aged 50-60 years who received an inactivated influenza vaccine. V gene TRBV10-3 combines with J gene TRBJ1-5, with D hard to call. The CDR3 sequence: CAISESAGSDSNQPQHF. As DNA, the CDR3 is TGTGCCATCAGTGAGTCAGCGGGGAGCGATAGCAATCAGCCCCAGCATTTT.